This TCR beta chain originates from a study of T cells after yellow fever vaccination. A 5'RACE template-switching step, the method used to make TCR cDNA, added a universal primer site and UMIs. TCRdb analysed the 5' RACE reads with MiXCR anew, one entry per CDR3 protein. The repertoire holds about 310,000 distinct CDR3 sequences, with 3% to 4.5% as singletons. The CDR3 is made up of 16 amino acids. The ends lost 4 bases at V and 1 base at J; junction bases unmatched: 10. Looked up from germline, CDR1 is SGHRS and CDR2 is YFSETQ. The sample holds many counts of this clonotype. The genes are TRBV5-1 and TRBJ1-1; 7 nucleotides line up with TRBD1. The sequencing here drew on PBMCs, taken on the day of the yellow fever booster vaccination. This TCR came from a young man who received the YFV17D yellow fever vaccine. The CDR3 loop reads CASSLRQGAANTEAFF. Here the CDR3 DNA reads TGCGCCAGCAGCCTCCGACAGGGTGCTGCGAACACTGAAGCTTTCTTT.